This TCR beta chain is from a study of blood T cell repertoires in COVID-19. Study at large: The origin of the acute and convalescent COVID-19 samples was the United States, Italy and Spain.

Germline CDR1 and CDR2: MNHEY and SVGAGI. This CDR3 has 12 amino acids. V was trimmed by 5 bases and J by 8 bases, leaving 12 bases between them. This clone was seen ten or more times. Authors' processing steps: It was from reference gene primer amplification that nucleated cell counts were estimated. The data were produced by immunoSEQ multiplex PCR, yet TCRdb's version contains in-frame clones alone and is incomplete. V and J calls and clone size are given by that table; D and trimming were obtained from the DNA. The sample contains approximately 150,000 clones, nearly 85% of which appear only once. Participants' reported clinical history set cohort assignment.

The chain has TRBV6-5 and TRBJ1-2; tentatively, D is TRBD1 (5 bases). This sequence was found in a man between 45 and 60 years old in a cohort exposed to, infected with or recovered from COVID-19 (not recorded which). The sample was PBMCs or T cells enriched from blood (not recorded which). CDR3 DNA sequence: TGTGCCAGCAGTAGGAGGGGAGACGGCTACACCTTC. This sequence encodes CASSRRGDGYTF.